This TCR beta chain originates from a study of cytomegalovirus exposure and HLA in healthy donors. General study results and limits: TCR beta chains associated with HLA were, in a later analysis, more clonally expanded than equally common others. It was reported that the classifier diagnosed cytomegalovirus status with high specificity and sensitivity in both the original and validation cohorts. In most subjects, TCR beta sequences reportedly gave accurate predictions of HLA-A and HLA-B alleles.

To note about this clone: The target antigen is unknown.

PCR involved 60 Vbeta and 13 Jbeta primers. Clones were read by immunoSEQ multiplex PCR, and TCRdb kept only the in-frame ones, dropping some. The table includes approximately 180,000 clones, about 80% detected once. Though probably carrying unrecorded immune exposures, donors were nominally healthy at sampling. This CDR3 spans 16 amino acids. Looked up from germline, CDR1 is SGHKS and CDR2 is YYEKEE (reference sequence). V lost 2 bases, J lost 2 bases, and 16 bases lay in between. This rearrangement joins TRBV5-5 to TRBJ2-5; D perhaps matches TRBD2 (5 bases). The sample was PBMCs. This receptor was identified in a man aged 35 to 55 in good health and CMV-seropositive. The CDR3 coding sequence is TGTGCCAGCAGCTTTTTCACGGGGATGACACAAGAGACCCAGTACTTC. This gives the protein CASSFFTGMTQETQYF.